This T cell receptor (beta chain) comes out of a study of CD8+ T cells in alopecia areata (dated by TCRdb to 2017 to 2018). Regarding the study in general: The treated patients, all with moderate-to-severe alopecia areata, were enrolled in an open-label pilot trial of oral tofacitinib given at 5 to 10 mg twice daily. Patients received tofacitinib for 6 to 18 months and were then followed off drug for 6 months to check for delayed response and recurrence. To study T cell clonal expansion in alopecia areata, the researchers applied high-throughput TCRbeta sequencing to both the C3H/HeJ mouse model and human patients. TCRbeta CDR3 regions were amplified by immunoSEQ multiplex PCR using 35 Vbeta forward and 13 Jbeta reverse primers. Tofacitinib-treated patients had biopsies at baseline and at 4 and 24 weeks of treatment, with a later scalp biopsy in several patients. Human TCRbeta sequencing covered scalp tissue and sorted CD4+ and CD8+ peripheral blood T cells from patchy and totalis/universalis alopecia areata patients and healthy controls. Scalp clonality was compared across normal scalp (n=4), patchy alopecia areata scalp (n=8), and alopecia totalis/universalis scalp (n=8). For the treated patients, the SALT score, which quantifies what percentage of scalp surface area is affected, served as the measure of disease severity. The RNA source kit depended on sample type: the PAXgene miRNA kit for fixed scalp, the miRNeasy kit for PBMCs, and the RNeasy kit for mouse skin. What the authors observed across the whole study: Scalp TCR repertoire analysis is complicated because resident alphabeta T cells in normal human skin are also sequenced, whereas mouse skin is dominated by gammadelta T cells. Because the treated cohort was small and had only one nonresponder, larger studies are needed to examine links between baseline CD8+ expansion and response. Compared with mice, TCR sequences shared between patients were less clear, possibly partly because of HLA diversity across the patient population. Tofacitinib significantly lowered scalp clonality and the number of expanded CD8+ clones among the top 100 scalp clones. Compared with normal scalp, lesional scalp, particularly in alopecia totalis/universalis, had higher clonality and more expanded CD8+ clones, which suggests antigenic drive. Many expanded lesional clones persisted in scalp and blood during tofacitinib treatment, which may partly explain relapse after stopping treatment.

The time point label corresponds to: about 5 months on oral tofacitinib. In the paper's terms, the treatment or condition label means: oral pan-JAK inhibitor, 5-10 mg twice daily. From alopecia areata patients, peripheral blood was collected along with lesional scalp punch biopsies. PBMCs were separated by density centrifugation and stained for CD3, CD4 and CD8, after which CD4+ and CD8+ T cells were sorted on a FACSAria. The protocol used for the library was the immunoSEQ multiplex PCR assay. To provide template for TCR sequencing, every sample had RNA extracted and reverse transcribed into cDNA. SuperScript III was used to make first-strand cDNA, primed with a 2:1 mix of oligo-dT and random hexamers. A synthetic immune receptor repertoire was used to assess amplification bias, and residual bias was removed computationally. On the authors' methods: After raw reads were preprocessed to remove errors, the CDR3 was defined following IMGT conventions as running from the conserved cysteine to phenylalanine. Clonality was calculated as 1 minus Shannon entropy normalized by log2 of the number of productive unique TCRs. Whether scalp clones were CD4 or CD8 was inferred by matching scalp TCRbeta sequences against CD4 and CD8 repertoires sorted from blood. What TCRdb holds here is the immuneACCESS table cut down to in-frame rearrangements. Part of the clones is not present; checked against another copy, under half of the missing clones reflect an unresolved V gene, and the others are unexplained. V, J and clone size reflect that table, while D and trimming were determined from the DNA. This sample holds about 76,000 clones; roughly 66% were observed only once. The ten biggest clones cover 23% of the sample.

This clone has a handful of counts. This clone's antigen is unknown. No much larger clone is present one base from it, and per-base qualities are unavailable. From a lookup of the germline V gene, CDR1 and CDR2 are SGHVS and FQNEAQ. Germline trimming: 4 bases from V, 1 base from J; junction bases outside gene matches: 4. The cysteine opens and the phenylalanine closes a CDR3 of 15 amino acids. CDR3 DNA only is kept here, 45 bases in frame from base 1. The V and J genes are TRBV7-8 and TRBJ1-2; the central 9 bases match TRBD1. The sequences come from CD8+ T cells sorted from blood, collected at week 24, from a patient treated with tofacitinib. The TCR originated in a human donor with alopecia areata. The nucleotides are TGTGCCAGCAGCTCTACAGGGGGCAGTAACTATGGCTACACCTTC. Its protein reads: CASSSTGGSNYGYTF. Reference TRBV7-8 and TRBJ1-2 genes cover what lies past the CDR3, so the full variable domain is GAGVSQSPRYKVAKRGQDVALRCDPISGHVSLFWYQQALGQGPEFLTYFQNEAQLDKSGLPSDRFFAERPEGSVSTLKIQRTQQEDSAVYLCASSSTGGSNYGYTFGSGTRLTVV.